This T cell receptor (beta chain) was recorded in a study of cytotoxic CD8 clonotypes in ibrutinib-treated CLL. Here immunoSEQ multiplex PCR was the method, and the copy in TCRdb shows in-frame clones only, minus some. The sample lists around 250,000 clones, 70% occurring once. Notes on this clone: Its antigen is unknown.

Findings of the study overall: A rise in clonality was seen at ibrutinib response, and a fall back toward baseline was seen at progression. The study found public clonotypes uncommon, contracting or stable on treatment.

Germline CDR1 is SQVTM and CDR2 is ANQGSEA. This CDR3 spans 12 amino acids. Trimming cost V 4 bases and J 4 bases, with 8 bases left between them. This material consisted of PBMCs, taken after 24 months of ibrutinib treatment. The chain couples TRBV29-1 to TRBJ2-1; D possibly matches TRBD1 or TRBD2 (5 bases each). This TCR derives from a human donor with chronic lymphocytic leukemia. CDR3 loop: CSVGGSYNEQFF. The CDR3 DNA reads as TGCAGCGTTGGGGGGAGTTACAATGAGCAGTTCTTC.